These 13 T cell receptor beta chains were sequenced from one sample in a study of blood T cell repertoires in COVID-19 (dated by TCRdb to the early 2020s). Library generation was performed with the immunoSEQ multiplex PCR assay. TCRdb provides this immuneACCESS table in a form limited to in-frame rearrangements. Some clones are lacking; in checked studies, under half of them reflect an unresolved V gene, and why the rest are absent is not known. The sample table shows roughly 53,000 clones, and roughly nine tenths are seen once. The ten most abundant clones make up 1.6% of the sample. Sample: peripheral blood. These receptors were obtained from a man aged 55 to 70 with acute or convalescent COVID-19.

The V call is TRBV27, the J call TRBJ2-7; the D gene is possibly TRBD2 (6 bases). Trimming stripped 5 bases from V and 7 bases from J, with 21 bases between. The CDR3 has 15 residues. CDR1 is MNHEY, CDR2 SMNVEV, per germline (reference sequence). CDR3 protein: CASSAAGGPVGEQYF. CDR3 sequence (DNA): TGTGCCAGCAGTGCCGCCGGGGGTCCGGTAGGGGAGCAGTACTTC.

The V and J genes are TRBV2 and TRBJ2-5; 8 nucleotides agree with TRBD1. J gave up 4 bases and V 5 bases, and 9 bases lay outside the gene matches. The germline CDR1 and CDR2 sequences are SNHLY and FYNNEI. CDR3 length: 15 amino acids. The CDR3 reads CASSSRTGSGETQYF. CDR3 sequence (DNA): TGTGCCAGCAGTTCTCGGACAGGGTCGGGAGAGACCCAGTACTTC.

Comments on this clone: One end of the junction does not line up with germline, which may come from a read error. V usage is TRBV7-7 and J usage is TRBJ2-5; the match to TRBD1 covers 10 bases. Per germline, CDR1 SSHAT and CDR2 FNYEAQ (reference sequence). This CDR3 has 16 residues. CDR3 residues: CASSLTGTGVQETQYF. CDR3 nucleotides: TGTGCTAGCAGCTTAACCGGGACAGGGGTCCAAGAGACCCAGTACTTC. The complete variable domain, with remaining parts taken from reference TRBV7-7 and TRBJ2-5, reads GAGVSQSPRYKVTKRGQDVTLRCDPISSHATLYWYQQALGQGPEFLTYFNYEAQPDKSGLPSDRFSAERPEGSISTLTIQRTEQRDSAMYRCASSLTGTGVQETQYFGPGTRLLVL.

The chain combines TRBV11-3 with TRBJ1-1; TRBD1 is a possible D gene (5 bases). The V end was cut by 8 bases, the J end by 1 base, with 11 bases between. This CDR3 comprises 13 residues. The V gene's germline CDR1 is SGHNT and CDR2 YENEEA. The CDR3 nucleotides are TGTGCCAGCGGGGTAACAGGGAACACTGAAGCTTTCTTT. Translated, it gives CASGVTGNTEAFF.

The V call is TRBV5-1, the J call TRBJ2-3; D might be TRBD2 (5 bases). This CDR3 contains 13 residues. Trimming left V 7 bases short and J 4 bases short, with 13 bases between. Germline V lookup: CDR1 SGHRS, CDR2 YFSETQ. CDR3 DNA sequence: TGCGCCAGCTGTATAGCGAGTCCAGATACGCAGTATTTT. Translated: CASCIASPDTQYF.

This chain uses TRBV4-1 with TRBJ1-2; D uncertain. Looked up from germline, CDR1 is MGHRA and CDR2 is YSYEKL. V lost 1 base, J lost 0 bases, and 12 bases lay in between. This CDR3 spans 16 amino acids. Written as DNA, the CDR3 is TGCGCCAGCAGCCAAGTTCCACTCAGGTCTAACTATGGCTACACCTTC. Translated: CASSQVPLRSNYGYTF.

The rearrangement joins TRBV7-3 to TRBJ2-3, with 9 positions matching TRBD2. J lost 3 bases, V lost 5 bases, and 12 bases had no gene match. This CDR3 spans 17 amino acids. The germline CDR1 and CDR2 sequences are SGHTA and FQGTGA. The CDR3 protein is CASSLIGPGLATDTQYF. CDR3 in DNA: TGTGCCAGCAGCCTCATTGGACCGGGACTAGCTACAGATACGCAGTATTTT.

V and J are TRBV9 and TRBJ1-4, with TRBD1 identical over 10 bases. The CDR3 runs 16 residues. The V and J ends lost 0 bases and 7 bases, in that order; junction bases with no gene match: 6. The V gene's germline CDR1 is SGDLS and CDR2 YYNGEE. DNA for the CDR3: TGTGCCAGCAGCGTAGCTTTGGGGACAGGGGCTGAAAAACTGTTTTTT. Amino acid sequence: CASSVALGTGAEKLFF.

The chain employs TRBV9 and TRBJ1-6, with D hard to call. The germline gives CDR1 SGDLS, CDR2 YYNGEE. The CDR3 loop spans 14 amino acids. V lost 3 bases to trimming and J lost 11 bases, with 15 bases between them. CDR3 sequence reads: CASSAAADPAPLHF. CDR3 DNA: TGTGCCAGCAGCGCAGCGGCGGATCCGGCACCCCTCCACTTT. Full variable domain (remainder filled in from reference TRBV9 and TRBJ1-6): DSGVTQTPKHLITATGQRVTLRCSPRSGDLSVYWYQQSLDQGLQFLIQYYNGEERAKGNILERFSAQQFPDLHSELNLSSLELGDSALYFCASSAAADPAPLHFGNGTRLTVT.

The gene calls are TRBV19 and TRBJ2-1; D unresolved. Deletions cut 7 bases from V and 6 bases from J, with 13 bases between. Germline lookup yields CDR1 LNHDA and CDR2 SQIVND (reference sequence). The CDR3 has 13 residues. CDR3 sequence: CASTDTPSNEQFF. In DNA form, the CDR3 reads TGTGCCAGTACTGACACCCCCTCCAATGAGCAGTTCTTC.

In DNA form, the CDR3 reads TGTGCCAGCAGCTTGCGCCCAGGGGAAGGGACTAATGAAAAACTGTTTTTT. This codes for CASSLRPGEGTNEKLFF. The V call is TRBV7-8, the J call TRBJ1-4, with D possibly being TRBD1 (6 bases). The CDR3 has 17 residues. The germline gives CDR1 SGHVS, CDR2 FQNEAQ. Deletions cut 3 bases from V and 2 bases from J, with 16 bases between.

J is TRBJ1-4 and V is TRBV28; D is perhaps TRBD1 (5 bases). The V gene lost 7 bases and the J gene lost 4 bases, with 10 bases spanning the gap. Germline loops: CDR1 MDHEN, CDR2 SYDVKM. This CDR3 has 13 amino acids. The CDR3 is CASTLGGNEKLFF. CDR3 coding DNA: TGTGCCAGCACCTTGGGGGGTAATGAAAAACTGTTTTTT.

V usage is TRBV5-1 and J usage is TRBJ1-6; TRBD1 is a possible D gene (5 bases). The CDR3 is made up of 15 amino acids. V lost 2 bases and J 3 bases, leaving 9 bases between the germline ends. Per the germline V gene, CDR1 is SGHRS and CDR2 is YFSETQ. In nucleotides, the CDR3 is TGCGCCAGCAGCTTAGGGGAGGTCTATAATTCACCCCTCCACTTT. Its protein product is CASSLGEVYNSPLHF.